The 9 T cell receptor beta chains presented below share a single source sample, sequenced in a study of blood T cell repertoires in COVID-19. The table came from immunoSEQ multiplex PCR; TCRdb's copy has only in-frame clones and leaves some out. The table shows roughly 310,000 clones, with around 89% occurring only once. The sample comprised PBMCs or T cells enriched from blood (not recorded which). The source of these receptors is a middle-aged woman who had recovered from COVID-19.

The gene calls are TRBV4-1 and TRBJ2-7; TRBD1 matches at 8 bases. This CDR3 contains 16 residues. Germline V gene sequence: CDR1 MGHRA, CDR2 YSYEKL. V was clipped by 2 bases and J by 5 bases; unmatched bases: 11. The CDR3 DNA reads as TGCGCCAGCAGCCAAAGGGTGGTCGGACAGGGTCACGAGCAGTACTTC. Translated, it gives CASSQRVVGQGHEQYF.

This chain joins TRBV20-1 and TRBJ1-2; 10 positions agree with TRBD1. Germline CDR1 reads DFQATT; CDR2 reads SNEGSKA (reference sequence). This CDR3 spans 13 amino acids. Trimming cost V 3 bases and J 6 bases; bases outside gene matches: 4. DNA of the CDR3: TGCAGTGCTAGTGCCGGGACAGGGGATGGCTACACCTTC. Translation gives CSASAGTGDGYTF.

The chain joins TRBV7-2 to TRBJ2-7; 13 positions match TRBD2. The V and J ends lost 4 bases and 3 bases, in that order; junction bases with no gene match: 3. The CDR3 has 15 amino acids. Germline CDR1 reads SGHTA; CDR2 reads FQGNSA. In DNA, the CDR3 is TGTGCCAGCAGCTCGACTAGCGGGGGGAACTACGAGCAGTACTTC. The encoded protein is CASSSTSGGNYEQYF. Looking up the rest from reference TRBV7-2 and TRBJ2-7 gives the full variable domain: GAGVSQSPSNKVTEKGKDVELRCDPISGHTALYWYRQSLGQGLEFLIYFQGNSAPDKSGLPSDRFSAERTGGSVSTLTIQRTQQEDSAVYLCASSSTSGGNYEQYFGPGTRLTVT.

The chain recombines TRBV19 with TRBJ2-5; 8 nucleotides line up with TRBD2. CDR1 is LNHDA and CDR2 is SQIVND in the germline V gene (reference sequence). V lost 2 bases, J lost 7 bases, and 6 bases stayed unmatched. The CDR3 contains 14 residues. CDR3 in DNA: TGTGCCAGTAGTATAACTAGCGGAGATGGGACCCAGTACTTC. This translates into CASSITSGDGTQYF.

CDR3 bases: TGTGCCAGCAGCGCCGACACTTTGAACACTGAAGCTTTCTTT. This translates into CASSADTLNTEAFF. The V and J genes are TRBV9 and TRBJ1-1; D ambiguous. CDR3 length: 14 amino acids. CDR1 SGDLS and CDR2 YYNGEE come from the germline V gene. Trimming shortened V by 3 bases and J by 0 bases, and 9 bases separated the two germline ends.

The rearrangement joins TRBV11-2 to TRBJ2-1, with a possible D match to TRBD2 (5 bases). The CDR3 extends over 15 amino acids. From germline, CDR1 is SGHAT and CDR2 FQNNGV. The germline V and J ends were trimmed by 5 bases and 0 bases, with 11 bases remaining between them. The CDR3 coding sequence is TGTGCCAGCAGCCTAGCCAGGTCCTCCTACAATGAGCAGTTCTTC. Protein sequence: CASSLARSSYNEQFF.

The genes are TRBV30 and TRBJ2-3; no definite D call. The CDR3 is made up of 12 amino acids. Trimming cost V 2 bases and J 3 bases, with 6 bases left between them. Per germline, CDR1 GTSNPN and CDR2 SVGIG (reference sequence). The CDR3 reads CAWSPPTDTQYF. In DNA form, the CDR3 reads TGTGCCTGGAGTCCTCCTACAGATACGCAGTATTTT.

This chain connects TRBV11-2 to TRBJ1-6; 7 bases map to TRBD1. Germline CDR1 is SGHAT and CDR2 is FQNNGV. Germline trimming cut 0 bases from V and 10 bases from J; bases unmatched to any gene: 6. This CDR3 is built from 15 residues. The CDR3 coding sequence is TGTGCCAGCAGCTTAGATACAGGGGCAAGCTCACCCCTCCACTTT. Translating it yields CASSLDTGASSPLHF.

This chain uses TRBV7-8 with TRBJ2-1, with D unresolved. The CDR3 has 11 residues. V gave up 3 bases and J gave up 5 bases, with 2 bases separating them. Germline CDR1 and CDR2: SGHVS and FQNEAQ. The CDR3 is CASSFDNEQFF. The CDR3 nucleotides are TGTGCCAGCAGCTTCGACAATGAGCAGTTCTTC.